This T cell receptor (beta chain) is drawn from a study of cytomegalovirus exposure and HLA in healthy donors. In the study overall: One earlier analysis, a look at 150 million to 200 million T cells, found 100 million to 130 million unique TCR beta sequences.

This clone showed up just a few times. The ends lost 5 bases at V and 6 bases at J; junction bases unmatched: 10. The CDR3 has 15 amino acids. The germline gives CDR1 MNHEY, CDR2 SMNVEV (reference sequence). The study ran its PCR with 60 Vbeta and 13 Jbeta primers. Sequenced by immunoSEQ multiplex PCR; TCRdb stores in-frame clones only, minus some. Of around 120,000 clones detected, around 81% appear once; the ten largest clones hold 3% to 5%. This TCR derives from a woman in her 30s in good health and CMV-seronegative. Sequenced material: PBMCs. The J gene is TRBJ2-1, the V gene TRBV27, with 7 bases aligning to TRBD1. The CDR3 DNA is TGTGCCAGCAGTCCACGGGACAGCTTGTTCAATGAGCAGTTCTTC. This sequence encodes CASSPRDSLFNEQFF.